This is a list of T cell receptor beta chains from one sample in a study of blood T cell repertoires in COVID-19. The assay was immunoSEQ multiplex PCR, and TCRdb's table has in-frame clones only and misses some. The repertoire holds some 110,000 clones, around 84% seen once, with more than 20% in the top ten. Sequenced material: peripheral blood. Receptors originate from a man in his sixties with acute or convalescent COVID-19. CDR3s include the opening cysteine and the closing phenylalanine or tryptophan. A D gene is named only where the DNA matches it firmly. A clone size is listed for some rows: how often the clone was seen (once, few, many), or a class if it is expanded.

clone_size d_call j_call v_call cdr3_nt cdr3_aa
NA TRBD1 TRBJ2-3 TRBV5-1 TGCGCCAGCAGCTTGGAGGGGACAGGGCGAGGCACAGATACGCAGTATTTT CASSLEGTGRGTDTQYF
NA TRBD1 TRBJ1-2 TRBV4-3 TGCGCCAGCAGCCCACAGTGGGGACAGGGGCCCTACTATGGCTACACCTTC CASSPQWGQGPYYGYTF
NA NA TRBJ2-1 TRBV24-1 TGTGCCACCAGTGATTTGGACGCTAGCGCTAACAATGAGCAGTTCTTC CATSDLDASANNEQFF
NA NA TRBJ1-5 TRBV3-1/TRBV3-2 TGTGCCAGCAGCCAAGGGGGGAGGGGACACCAGCATTTT CASSQGGRGHQHF
NA TRBD1 TRBJ2-2 TRBV11-2 TGTGCCAGCAGCTTACGGGGGACAGGGGACACCGGGGAGCTGTTTTTT CASSLRGTGDTGELFF
NA TRBD2 TRBJ2-3 TRBV5-1 TGCGCCAGCAGCTTGGGACTAGCGGGAACAGATACGCAGTATTTT CASSLGLAGTDTQYF
few NA TRBJ1-2 TRBV7-2 TGTGCCAGCAGCTTAGGGAGGACGGATTACTATGGCTACACCTTC CASSLGRTDYYGYTF
NA TRBD1 TRBJ1-6 TRBV10-3 TGTGCCATCAGCTGGGACAGGGGGAATTCACCCCTCCACTTT CAISWDRGNSPLHF
once NA TRBJ2-3 TRBV10-2 TGCGCCAGCAGCGGGGGGCCCCGCACAGATACGCAGTATTTT CASSGGPRTDTQYF
many NA TRBJ2-3 TRBV6-2/TRBV6-3 TGTGCCAGCAGTTACCAATCAGGGAGGGGACACACAGATACGCAGTATTTT CASSYQSGRGHTDTQYF
NA TRBD1 TRBJ2-1 TRBV13 TGTGCCAGCAGCTTAGGTGGACAGGGGGCGGGCGATGAGCAGTTCTTC CASSLGGQGAGDEQFF
NA TRBD1 TRBJ1-6 TRBV9 TGTGCCAGCAGCGCCGGTCAGGGGGGTAATTCACCCCTCCACTTT CASSAGQGGNSPLHF
NA TRBD2 TRBJ2-7 TRBV27 TGTGCCAGCACCCATATAGCGGGAGGGCTGGTCTACGAGCAGTACTTC CASTHIAGGLVYEQYF
NA TRBD2 TRBJ2-5 TRBV7-9 TGTGCCAGCAGTACTAGACTAGCGGGGCACCAAGAGACCCAGTACTTC CASSTRLAGHQETQYF
NA NA TRBJ2-3 TRBV6-5 TGTGCCAGCAGGATGGGGACAGCGGGAGATACGCAGTATTTT CASRMGTAGDTQYF
few NA TRBJ2-1 TRBV7-2 TGTGCCAGCAGCTTTCTTGATGAGCAGTTCTTC CASSFLDEQFF
NA NA TRBJ2-3 TRBV19 TGTGCCAGTAGTATGGGGCTGGATACGCAGTATTTT CASSMGLDTQYF
NA NA TRBJ2-6 TRBV6-1 TGTGCCAGCAGTGAGCAGGGGACGTGGGTCAACGTCCTGACTTTC CASSEQGTWVNVLTF
few NA TRBJ1-5 TRBV28 TGTGCCAGCAGTTCCTTAGCACGAGGGCCCCAGCATTTT CASSSLARGPQHF
NA NA TRBJ2-3 TRBV2 TGTGCCAGCCTAGGACTGTCTAGCACAGATACGCAGTATTTT CASLGLSSTDTQYF
once NA TRBJ1-5 TRBV6-5 TGTGCCAGCGGGTGGGCCTCCAATCAGCCCCAGCATTTT CASGWASNQPQHF
NA NA TRBJ1-3 TRBV7-8 TGTGCCAGCAGCCTTACAACTGGAAACACCATATATTTT CASSLTTGNTIYF
NA TRBD1 TRBJ2-3 TRBV6-4 TGTGCCAGCAGTGTAACAGGGGGCGCAGATACGCAGTATTTT CASSVTGGADTQYF
NA TRBD2 TRBJ2-7 TRBV19 TGTGCCAGTAGTATGGCCGGGACTAGCCTCGAGCAGTACTTC CASSMAGTSLEQYF
NA NA TRBJ2-1 TRBV10-2 TGCGCCAGCAGTGACTCCAGGGGGAGGCCATACAATGAGCAGTTCTTC CASSDSRGRPYNEQFF
NA NA TRBJ2-2 TRBV5-4 TGTGCCAGCAGCTTGCAGGGGGGTTCCGGGGAGCTGTTTTTT CASSLQGGSGELFF
once NA TRBJ1-2 TRBV9 TGTGCCAGCAGCGTTGGGACAACCTTCTCTGGCTACACCTTC CASSVGTTFSGYTF
NA NA TRBJ2-2 TRBV10-3 TGTGCCATCAGGGTTACAGAGTACACCGGGGAGCTGTTTTTT CAIRVTEYTGELFF
NA NA TRBJ2-3 TRBV6-6 TGTGCCAGCAGTCTTAGCGGAAGGGCGCAGTATTTT CASSLSGRAQYF
NA TRBD2 TRBJ2-1 TRBV4-1 TGCGCCAGCAGCCAGACCCTGGTGGCTAGCGGTACGAGCAGGGAGCAGTTCTTC CASSQTLVASGTSREQFF